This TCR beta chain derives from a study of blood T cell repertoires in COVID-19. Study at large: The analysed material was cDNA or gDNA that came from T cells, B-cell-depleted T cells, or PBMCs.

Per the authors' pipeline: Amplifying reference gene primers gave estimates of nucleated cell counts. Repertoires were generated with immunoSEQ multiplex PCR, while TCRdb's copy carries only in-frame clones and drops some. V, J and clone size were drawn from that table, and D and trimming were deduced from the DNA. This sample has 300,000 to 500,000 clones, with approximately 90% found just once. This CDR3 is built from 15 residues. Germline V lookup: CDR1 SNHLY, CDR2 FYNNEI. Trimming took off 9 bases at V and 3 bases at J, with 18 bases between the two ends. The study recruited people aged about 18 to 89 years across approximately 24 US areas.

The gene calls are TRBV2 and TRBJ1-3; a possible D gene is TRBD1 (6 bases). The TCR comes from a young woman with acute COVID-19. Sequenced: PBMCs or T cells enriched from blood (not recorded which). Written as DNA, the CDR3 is TGTGCCAGAAGCCTTGACAGGTCGGGTGGAAACACCATATATTTT. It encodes CARSLDRSGGNTIYF. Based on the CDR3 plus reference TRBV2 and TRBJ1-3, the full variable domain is EPEVTQTPSHQVTQMGQEVILRCVPISNHLYFYWYRQILGQKVEFLVSFYNNEISEKSEIFDDQFSVERPDGSNFTLKIRSTKLEDSAMYFCARSLDRSGGNTIYFGEGSWLTVV.